This T cell receptor beta chain was obtained from a study of naive and memory T cell subsets. CDR1 SNHLY and CDR2 FYNNEI come from the germline V gene. CDR3 length equals 11 residues. V was shortened by 11 bases and J by 3 bases, with 11 bases between the two germline ends. Two oligonucleotides, mixed equimolar, formed the beta constant-region primer covering TRBC1 and TRBC2. Four rounds of PCR amplified the ligated cDNA using nested alpha and beta constant-region primers plus SP2. TCRdb itself ran the UMI-ligation and nested PCR reads through MiXCR, one entry per CDR3 protein. This sample yields approximately 80,000 distinct CDR3 sequences, of which roughly 9.2% are seen a single time; approximately 1.1% belongs to the top ten.

The sample comprised naive CD8+ T cells from blood. The chain joins TRBV2 to TRBJ2-7; TRBD1 might be the D (6 bases). This TCR came from a human donor in good health. The CDR3 is CAVNRVYEQYF. DNA for the CDR3: TGTGCCGTAAACAGGGTCTACGAGCAGTACTTC.